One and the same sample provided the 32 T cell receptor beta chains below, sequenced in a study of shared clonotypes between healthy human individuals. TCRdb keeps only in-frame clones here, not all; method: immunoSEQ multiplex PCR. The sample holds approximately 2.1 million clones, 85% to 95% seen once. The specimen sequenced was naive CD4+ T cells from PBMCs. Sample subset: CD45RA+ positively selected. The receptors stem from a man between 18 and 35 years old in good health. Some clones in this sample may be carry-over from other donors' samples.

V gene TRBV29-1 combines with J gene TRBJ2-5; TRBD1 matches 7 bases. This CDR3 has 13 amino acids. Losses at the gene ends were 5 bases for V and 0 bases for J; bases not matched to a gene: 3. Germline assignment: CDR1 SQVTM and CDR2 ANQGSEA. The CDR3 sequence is CSVWGTDQETQYF. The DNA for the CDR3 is TGCAGCGTTTGGGGGACAGACCAAGAGACCCAGTACTTC.

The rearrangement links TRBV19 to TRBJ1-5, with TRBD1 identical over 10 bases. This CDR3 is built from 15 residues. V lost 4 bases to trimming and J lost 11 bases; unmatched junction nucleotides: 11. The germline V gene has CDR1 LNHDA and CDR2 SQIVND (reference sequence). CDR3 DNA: TGTGCCAGTAGTACGACAGGGGGCGGCTCTTCAACCCAGCATTTT. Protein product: CASSTTGGGSSTQHF.

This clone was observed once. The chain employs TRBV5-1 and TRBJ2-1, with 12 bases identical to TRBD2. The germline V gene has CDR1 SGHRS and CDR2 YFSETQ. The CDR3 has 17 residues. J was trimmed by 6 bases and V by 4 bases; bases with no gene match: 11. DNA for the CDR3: TGCGCCAGCAGCCCCTGGACTAGCGGGGAGTCTGGCAATGAGCAGTTCTTC. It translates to CASSPWTSGESGNEQFF.

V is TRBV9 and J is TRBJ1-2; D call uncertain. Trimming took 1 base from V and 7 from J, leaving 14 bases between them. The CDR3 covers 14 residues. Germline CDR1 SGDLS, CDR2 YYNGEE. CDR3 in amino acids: CASSVLGIGSGYTF. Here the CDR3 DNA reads TGTGCCAGCAGCGTACTAGGGATTGGAAGTGGCTACACCTTC. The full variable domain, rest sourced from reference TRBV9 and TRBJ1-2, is DSGVTQTPKHLITATGQRVTLRCSPRSGDLSVYWYQQSLDQGLQFLIQYYNGEERAKGNILERFSAQQFPDLHSELNLSSLELGDSALYFCASSVLGIGSGYTFGSGTRLTVV.

The CDR3: CASSYSTSGAYNEQFF. DNA of the CDR3: TGTGCCAGCAGTTACTCGACCAGCGGGGCCTACAATGAGCAGTTCTTC. The chain combines TRBV6-6 with TRBJ2-1; TRBD2 matches 7 bases. With 0 bases clipped from V and 2 bases from J, the junction kept 4 bases outside the gene matches. CDR3 length: 16 residues. CDR1 is MNHNY, CDR2 SVGAGI, per germline (reference sequence).

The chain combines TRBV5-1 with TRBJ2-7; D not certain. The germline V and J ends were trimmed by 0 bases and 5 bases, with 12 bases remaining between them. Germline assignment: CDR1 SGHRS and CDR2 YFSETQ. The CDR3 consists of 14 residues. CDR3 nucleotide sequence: TGCGCCAGCAGCTTGGGTAGGCAAGTCGACGAGCAGTACTTC. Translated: CASSLGRQVDEQYF.

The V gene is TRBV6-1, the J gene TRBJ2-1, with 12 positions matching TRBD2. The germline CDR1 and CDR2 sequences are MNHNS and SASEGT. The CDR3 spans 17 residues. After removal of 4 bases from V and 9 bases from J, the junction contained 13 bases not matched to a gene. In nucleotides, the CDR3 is TGTGCCAGCAGTGCGAGAGACCTCGGACTAGCGGGAACTGAGCAGTTCTTC. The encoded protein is CASSARDLGLAGTEQFF.

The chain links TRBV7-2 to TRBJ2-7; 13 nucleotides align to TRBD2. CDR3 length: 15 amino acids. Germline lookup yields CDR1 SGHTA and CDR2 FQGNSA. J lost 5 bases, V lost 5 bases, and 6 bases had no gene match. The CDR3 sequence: CASSLGLAGEDEQYF. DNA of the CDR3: TGTGCCAGCAGCCTAGGACTAGCGGGAGAGGACGAGCAGTACTTC.

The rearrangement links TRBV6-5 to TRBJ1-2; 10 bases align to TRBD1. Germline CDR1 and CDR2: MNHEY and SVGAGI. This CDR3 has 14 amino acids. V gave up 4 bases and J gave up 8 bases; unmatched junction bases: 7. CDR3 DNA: TGTGCCAGCAGTTCCGGGACAGGGGTGAGAGGCTACACCTTC. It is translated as CASSSGTGVRGYTF.

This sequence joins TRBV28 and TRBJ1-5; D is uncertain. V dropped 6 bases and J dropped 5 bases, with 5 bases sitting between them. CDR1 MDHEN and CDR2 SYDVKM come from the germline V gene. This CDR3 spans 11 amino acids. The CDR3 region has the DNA TGTGCCAGCAGGACGGATCAGCCCCAGCATTTT. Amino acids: CASRTDQPQHF. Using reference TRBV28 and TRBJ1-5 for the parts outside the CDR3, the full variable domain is DVKVTQSSRYLVKRTGEKVFLECVQDMDHENMFWYRQDPGLGLRLIYFSYDVKMKEKGDIPEGYSVSREKKERFSLILESASTNQTSMYLCASRTDQPQHFGDGTRLSIL.

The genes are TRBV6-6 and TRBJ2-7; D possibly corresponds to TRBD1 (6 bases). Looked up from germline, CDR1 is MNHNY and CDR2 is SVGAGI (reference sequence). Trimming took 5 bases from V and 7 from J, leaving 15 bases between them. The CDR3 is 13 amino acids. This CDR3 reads CASSIGDMGEQYF. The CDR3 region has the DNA TGTGCCAGCAGTATCGGGGACATGGGGGAGCAGTACTTC.

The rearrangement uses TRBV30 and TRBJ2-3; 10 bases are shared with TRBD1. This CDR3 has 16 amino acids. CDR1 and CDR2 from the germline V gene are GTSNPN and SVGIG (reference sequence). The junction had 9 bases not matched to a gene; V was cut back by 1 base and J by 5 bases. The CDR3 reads CAWSAPGQGLGDTQYF. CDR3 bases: TGTGCCTGGAGTGCGCCGGGACAGGGGTTGGGAGATACGCAGTATTTT.

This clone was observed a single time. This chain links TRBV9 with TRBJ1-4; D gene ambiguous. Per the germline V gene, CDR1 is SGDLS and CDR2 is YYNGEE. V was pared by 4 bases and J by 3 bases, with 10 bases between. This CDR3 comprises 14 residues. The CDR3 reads CASSPTPANEKLFF. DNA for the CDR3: TGTGCCAGCAGCCCGACCCCGGCTAATGAAAAACTGTTTTTT.

Here the CDR3 reads CASSLGTGAGNIQYF. CDR3 bases: TGTGCCAGCAGCTTAGGAACAGGGGCGGGAAACATTCAGTACTTC. The V call is TRBV11-3, the J call TRBJ2-4; 7 bases line up with TRBD1. CDR3 length: 15 residues. The V and J ends lost 1 base and 6 bases, in that order; junction bases with no gene match: 6. Germline V gene sequence: CDR1 SGHNT, CDR2 YENEEA. Filled out from reference TRBV11-3 and TRBJ2-4, the complete variable domain reads EAGVVQSPRYKIIEKKQPVAFWCNPISGHNTLYWYLQNLGQGPELLIRYENEEAVDDSQLPKDRFSAERLKGVDSTLKIQPAELGDSAVYLCASSLGTGAGNIQYFGAGTRLSVL.

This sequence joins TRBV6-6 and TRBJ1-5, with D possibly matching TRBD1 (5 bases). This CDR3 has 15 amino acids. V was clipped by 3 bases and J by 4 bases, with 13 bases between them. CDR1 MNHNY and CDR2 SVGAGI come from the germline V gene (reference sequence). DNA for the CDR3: TGTGCCAGCAGTTATTTTTCCGACAGTAATCAGCCCCAGCATTTT. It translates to CASSYFSDSNQPQHF.

CDR3 loop: CASSRGRQATTTGELFF. The DNA of the CDR3 is TGTGCCAGTAGTAGAGGTAGACAGGCCACTACCACCGGGGAGCTGTTTTTT. The chain carries TRBV19 and TRBJ2-2; D might be TRBD1 (6 bases). The V end was cut by 4 bases, the J end by 4 bases, with 19 bases between. The germline CDR1 and CDR2 sequences are LNHDA and SQIVND (reference sequence). CDR3 length: 17 amino acids. Full variable domain (remainder filled in from reference TRBV19 and TRBJ2-2): DGGITQSPKYLFRKEGQNVTLSCEQNLNHDAMYWYRQDPGQGLRLIYYSQIVNDFQKGDIAEGYSVSREKKESFPLTVTSAQKNPTAFYLCASSRGRQATTTGELFFGEGSRLTVL.

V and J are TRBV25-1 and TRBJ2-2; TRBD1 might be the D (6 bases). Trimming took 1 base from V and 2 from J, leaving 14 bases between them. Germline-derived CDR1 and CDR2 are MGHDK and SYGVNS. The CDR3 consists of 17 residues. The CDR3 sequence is CASSESGRGHNTGELFF. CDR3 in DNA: TGTGCCAGCAGTGAATCTGGCAGGGGACATAACACCGGGGAGCTGTTTTTT. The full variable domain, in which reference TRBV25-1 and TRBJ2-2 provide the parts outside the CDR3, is EADIYQTPRYLVIGTGKKITLECSQTMGHDKMYWYQQDPGMELHLIHYSYGVNSTEKGDLSSESTVSRIRTEHFPLTLESARPSHTSQYLCASSESGRGHNTGELFFGEGSRLTVL.

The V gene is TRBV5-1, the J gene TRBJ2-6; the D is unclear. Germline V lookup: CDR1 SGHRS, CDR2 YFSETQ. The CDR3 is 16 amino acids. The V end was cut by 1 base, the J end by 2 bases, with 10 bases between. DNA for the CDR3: TGCGCCAGCAGCTTGTCTTCCGGGCCTGGGGCCAACGTCCTGACTTTC. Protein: CASSLSSGPGANVLTF.

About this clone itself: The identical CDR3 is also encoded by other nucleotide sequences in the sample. CDR3 sequence reads: CASSGGQRETQYF. As DNA, the CDR3 is TGTGCCAGCAGCGGGGGACAGCGGGAGACCCAGTACTTC. The chain combines TRBV9 with TRBJ2-5; the match to TRBD1 covers 7 bases. The length of the CDR3 is 13 residues. CDR1 is SGDLS, CDR2 YYNGEE, per germline. V gave up 3 bases and J gave up 5 bases; unmatched junction bases: 4.

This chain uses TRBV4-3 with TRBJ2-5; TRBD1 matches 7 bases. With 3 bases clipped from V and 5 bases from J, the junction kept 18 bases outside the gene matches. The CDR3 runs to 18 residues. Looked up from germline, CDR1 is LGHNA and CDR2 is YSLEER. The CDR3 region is CASSQYSSSQGSGETQYF. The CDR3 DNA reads TGCGCCAGCAGCCAGTATTCATCCTCACAGGGGAGTGGGGAGACCCAGTACTTC.

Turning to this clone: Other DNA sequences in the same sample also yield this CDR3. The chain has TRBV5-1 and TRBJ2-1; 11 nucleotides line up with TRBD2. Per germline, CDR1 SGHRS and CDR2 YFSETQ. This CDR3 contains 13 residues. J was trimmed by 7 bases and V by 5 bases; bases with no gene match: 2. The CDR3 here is CASRLAGVNEQFF. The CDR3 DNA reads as TGCGCCAGCAGACTAGCGGGAGTGAATGAGCAGTTCTTC.

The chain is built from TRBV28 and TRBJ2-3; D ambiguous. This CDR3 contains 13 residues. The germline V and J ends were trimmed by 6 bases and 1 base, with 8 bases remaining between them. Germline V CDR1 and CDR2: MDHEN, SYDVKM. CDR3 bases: TGTGCCAGCAGGGGGATGGGCACAGATACGCAGTATTTT. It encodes CASRGMGTDTQYF.

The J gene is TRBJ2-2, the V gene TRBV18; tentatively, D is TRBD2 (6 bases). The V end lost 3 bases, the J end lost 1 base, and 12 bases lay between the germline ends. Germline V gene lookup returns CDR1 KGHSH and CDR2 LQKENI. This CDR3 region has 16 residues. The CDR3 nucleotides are TGTGCCAGCTCACCGGCACTAGCCCAGAACACCGGGGAGCTGTTTTTT. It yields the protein CASSPALAQNTGELFF.

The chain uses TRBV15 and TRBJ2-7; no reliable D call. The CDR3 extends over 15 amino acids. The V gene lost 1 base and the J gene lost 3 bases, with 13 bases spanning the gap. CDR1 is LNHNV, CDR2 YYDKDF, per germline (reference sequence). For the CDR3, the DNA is TGTGCCACCAGCAGAGGCCCCTTTCCTAGCTACGAGCAGTACTTC. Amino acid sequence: CATSRGPFPSYEQYF.

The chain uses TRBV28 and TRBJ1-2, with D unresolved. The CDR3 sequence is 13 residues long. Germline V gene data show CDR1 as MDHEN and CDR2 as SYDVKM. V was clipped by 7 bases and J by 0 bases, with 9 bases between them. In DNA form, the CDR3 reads TGTGCCAGCAATCTAGCTCCTAACTATGGCTACACCTTC. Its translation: CASNLAPNYGYTF.

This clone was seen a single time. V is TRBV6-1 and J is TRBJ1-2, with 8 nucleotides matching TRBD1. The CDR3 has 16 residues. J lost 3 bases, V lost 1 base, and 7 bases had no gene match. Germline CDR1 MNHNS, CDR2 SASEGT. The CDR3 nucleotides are TGTGCCAGCAGTGAAGTGCTGGACAGGGACTACTATGGCTACACCTTC. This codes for CASSEVLDRDYYGYTF.

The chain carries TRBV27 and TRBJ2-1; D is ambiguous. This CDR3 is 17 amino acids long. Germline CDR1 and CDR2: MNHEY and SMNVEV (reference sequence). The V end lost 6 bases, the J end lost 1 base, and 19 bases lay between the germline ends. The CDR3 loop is CASRPFNRPVSYNEQFF. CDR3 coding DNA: TGTGCCAGCAGGCCCTTTAATCGGCCTGTTTCCTACAATGAGCAGTTCTTC.

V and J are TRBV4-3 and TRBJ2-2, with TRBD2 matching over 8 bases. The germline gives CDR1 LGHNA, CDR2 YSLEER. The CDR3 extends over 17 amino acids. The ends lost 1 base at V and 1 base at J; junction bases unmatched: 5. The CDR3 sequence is CASSQVASGGNTGELFF. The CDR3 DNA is TGCGCCAGCAGCCAAGTCGCCAGCGGGGGGAACACCGGGGAGCTGTTTTTT.

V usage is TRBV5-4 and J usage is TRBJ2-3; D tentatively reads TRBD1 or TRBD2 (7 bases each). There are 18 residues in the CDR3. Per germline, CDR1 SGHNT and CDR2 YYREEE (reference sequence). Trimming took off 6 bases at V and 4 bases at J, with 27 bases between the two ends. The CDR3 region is CASKMGGGVVLRADTQYF. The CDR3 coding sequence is TGTGCCAGCAAAATGGGAGGGGGCGTGGTCCTAAGGGCAGATACGCAGTATTTT.

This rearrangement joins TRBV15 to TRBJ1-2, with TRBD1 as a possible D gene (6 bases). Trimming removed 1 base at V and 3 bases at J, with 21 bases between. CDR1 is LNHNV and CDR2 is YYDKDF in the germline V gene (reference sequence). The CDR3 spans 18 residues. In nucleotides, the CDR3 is TGTGCCACCAGCAGAGGTTTTCTCCTCACAGGGCGGGACTATGGCTACACCTTC. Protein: CATSRGFLLTGRDYGYTF.

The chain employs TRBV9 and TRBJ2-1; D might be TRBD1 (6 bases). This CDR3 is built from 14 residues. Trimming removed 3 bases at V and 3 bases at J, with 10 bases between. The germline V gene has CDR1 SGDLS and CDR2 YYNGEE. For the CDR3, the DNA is TGTGCCAGCAGCGCACAGGGTCTCTACAATGAGCAGTTCTTC. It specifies CASSAQGLYNEQFF.

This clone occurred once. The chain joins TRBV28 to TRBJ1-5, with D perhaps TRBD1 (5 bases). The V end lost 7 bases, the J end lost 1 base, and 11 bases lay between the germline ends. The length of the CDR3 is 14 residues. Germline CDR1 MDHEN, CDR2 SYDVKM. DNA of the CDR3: TGTGCCAGCATAGCGGGGCACAGCAATCAGCCCCAGCATTTT. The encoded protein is CASIAGHSNQPQHF.